These T cell receptor beta chains were read from a single sample in a study of blood T cell repertoires in COVID-19. Sequenced by immunoSEQ multiplex PCR; TCRdb stores in-frame clones only, minus some. The data show approximately 260,000 clones, approximately 88% seen once. Sequenced: PBMCs or T cells enriched from blood (not recorded which). The receptors here all came from a woman in her 40s with acute COVID-19. Each CDR3 is given with its conserved first and last residue. D genes are given only for firm matches. For some rows the clone size is stated as once, few or many, or as a class when expanded; others skip it.

TRBJ1-1 | - | - | TRBV7-8 | TGTGCCAGCATCCAGTCTGTTTTGAACACTGAAGCTTTCTTT | CASIQSVLNTEAFF
TRBJ2-2 | - | TRBD1 | TRBV28 | TGTGCCAGCAGTCATCCGGGACAGACGAACACCGGGGAGCTGTTTTTT | CASSHPGQTNTGELFF
TRBJ1-1 | - | - | TRBV18 | TGTGCCAGCTCACCGGCCAGGGATGCTGAAGCTTTCTTT | CASSPARDAEAFF
TRBJ1-6 | - | - | TRBV16 | TGTGCCAGCAGCCAGTCCCCGACAGGAGAATATATGGGGGATTCACCCCTCCACTTT | CASSQSPTGEYMGDSPLHF
TRBJ2-3 | - | - | TRBV5-4 | TGTGCCAGCAGCTTGGCAGGGGGGATGAGGAATACGCAGTATTTT | CASSLAGGMRNTQYF
TRBJ1-3 | - | - | TRBV4-3 | TGCGCCAGCAGCCAAGACGCTACTGCTACTGGAAACACCATATATTTT | CASSQDATATGNTIYF
TRBJ1-5 | - | - | TRBV2 | TGTGCCAGCAGTAAAGAATATAGCAATCAGCCCCAGCATTTT | CASSKEYSNQPQHF
TRBJ1-2 | few | - | TRBV18 | TGTGCCAGCTCACCACCGTTACAGTCCTATGGCTACACCTTC | CASSPPLQSYGYTF
TRBJ1-6 | - | TRBD1 | TRBV5-1 | TGCGCCAGCAGCTTGGCGGGCCAGGGGGCCTCCTATAATTCACCCCTCCACTTT | CASSLAGQGASYNSPLHF
TRBJ2-1 | - | TRBD1 | TRBV27 | TGTGCCAGCTCAGGGGAGACAGGGGTCAGGAATGAGCAGTTCTTC | CASSGETGVRNEQFF
TRBJ2-5 | - | TRBD1 | TRBV7-9 | TGTGCCAGCAGCTCTCGGACAGGGACGGAGACCCAGTACTTC | CASSSRTGTETQYF
TRBJ2-1 | - | TRBD2 | TRBV10-3 | TGTGCCATCAGTGGGACTAGCGGGAGTAACTACAATGAGCAGTTCTTC | CAISGTSGSNYNEQFF
TRBJ1-5 | - | TRBD1 | TRBV5-8 | TGTGCCAGCAGCCCAGGGACAGATTATAGCAATCAGCCCCAGCATTTT | CASSPGTDYSNQPQHF
TRBJ1-3 | - | - | TRBV14 | TGTGCCAGCAGCCAATTGTGGGCAGGGTCTGGAAACACCATATATTTT | CASSQLWAGSGNTIYF
TRBJ1-6 | - | TRBD1 | TRBV2 | TGTGCCATAAGACAGGGGCAGGGTTCACCCCTCCACTTT | CAIRQGQGSPLHF
TRBJ2-2 | - | - | TRBV2 | TGTGCCAGCAGTAATTGGGGGGAGAACACCGGGGAGCTGTTTTTT | CASSNWGENTGELFF
TRBJ2-3 | - | TRBD1 | TRBV5-1 | TGCGCCAGCAGCTTGGCCGTCTTACAGGGGCTACGGGATACGCAGTATTTT | CASSLAVLQGLRDTQYF
TRBJ1-4 | - | - | TRBV19 | TGTGCCAGTAGTATGAGGGGGGGCGATGAAAAACTGTTTTTT | CASSMRGGDEKLFF
TRBJ1-3 | - | - | TRBV14 | TGTGCCAGCAGGGAGAGGACAGATCTTGGGGCGGACGGAAACACCATATATTTT | CASRERTDLGADGNTIYF
TRBJ2-3 | - | - | TRBV9 | TGTGCCAGCAGCGTAACCGGGGATAACACAGATACGCAGTATTTT | CASSVTGDNTDTQYF
TRBJ1-1 | - | - | TRBV10-2 | TGCGCCAGCAGTGAGTCAACGGGTGTGACGTTGTTCTTT | CASSESTGVTLFF
TRBJ1-2 | - | TRBD1 | TRBV10-3 | TGTGCCATCAGTGAGTCGTTGTCAGGGGGACGGTATGGCTACACCTTC | CAISESLSGGRYGYTF
TRBJ1-5 | - | TRBD1 | TRBV5-5 | TGTGCCAGCAGCTTGCGACAGGGGGCGAATCAGCCCCAGCATTTT | CASSLRQGANQPQHF
TRBJ1-4 | - | - | TRBV5-1 | TGCGCCAGCAGCTTGGGGACAGCAGCTAATGAAAAACTGTTTTTT | CASSLGTAANEKLFF
TRBJ1-2 | - | TRBD1 | TRBV6-5 | TGTGCCAGCACCAGGACAGGGGAAGGTAGAGGCTACACCTTC | CASTRTGEGRGYTF
TRBJ2-1 | - | TRBD2 | TRBV4-1 | TGCGCCAGCAGCTCCCCTAGCGGGAACTACAATGAGCAGTTCTTC | CASSSPSGNYNEQFF
TRBJ2-1 | - | TRBD2 | TRBV28 | TGTGCCAGCAGTCTTAGGGCGGGAGGGCCCTACAATGAGCAGTTCTTC | CASSLRAGGPYNEQFF